This T cell receptor beta chain came from a study of shared clonotypes between healthy human individuals. Germline V gene data show CDR1 as MNHEY and CDR2 as SMNVEV (reference sequence). The CDR3 has 14 residues. The V and J ends lost 5 bases and 1 base respectively, with 9 bases between them. This clone was seen once. Sequencing was performed with immunoSEQ multiplex PCR; in TCRdb, only in-frame clones are kept and a portion is missing. The table records over a million clones, around 97% of them present only once. V gene TRBV27 combines with J gene TRBJ1-5; D ambiguous. This sequence was found in a man aged 25 to 40 in good health. Sequences were obtained from naive CD4+ T cells sorted from blood. Subset specified: CD45RA+ positively selected. DNA for the CDR3: TGTGCCAGCAGTGGCGGGAGGAGCAATCAGCCCCAGCATTTT. This encodes CASSGGRSNQPQHF.